The sequence of this TCR beta chain was determined in a study of OX40 agonist ivuxolimab in advanced cancers. Study information: Earlier treatment with anti-PD-1, anti-PD-L1 or anti-CTLA-4 was permitted, and under 50% had received some. Partial responses were observed in three patients, of whom one had hepatocellular carcinoma and two had cutaneous melanoma.

This clone appeared a single time. Sequencing used immunoSEQ multiplex PCR; TCRdb keeps in-frame clones, though not all of them. The data hold under 200,000 clones, with 90% to 95% observed a single time. The CDR3 covers 14 residues. Germline V gene sequence: CDR1 SGHRS, CDR2 YFSETQ. V was pared by 2 bases and J by 5 bases, with 13 bases between. This sequence originates from an adult with an advanced solid tumor such as melanoma, head and neck, liver or kidney cancer. The chain links TRBV5-1 to TRBJ1-2; D remains ambiguous. The sample consisted of CD4+ or CD8+ T cells sorted from blood, taken in a trial of the OX40 agonist ivuxolimab. The chain's CDR3 is CASSLDPGQYGYTF. For the CDR3, the DNA is TGCGCCAGCAGCTTAGACCCGGGTCAGTATGGCTACACCTTC.